These T cell receptor beta chains were read from a single sample in a study of T-cell memory formation after mild COVID-19. One entry per CDR3 protein results from TCRdb running MiXCR on the 5' RACE reads. The sample has roughly 510,000 distinct CDR3 sequences; roughly 17% are singletons. The specimen was PBMCs or a T cell subset sorted from them (not recorded which). The source of these receptors is an adult woman who had mild COVID-19 (a few samples of this study predate the infection). Cell type and time point are not known. Both conserved end residues are part of each CDR3. Fields, in order: V gene, D gene, clone size, CDR3 length, J gene, CDR3 protein, CDR3 DNA. D genes are given only for firm matches. Only some rows state a clone size, as once, few, many or a class for expanded clones.

>TRBV6-2/TRBV6-3|-|once|14|TRBJ2-2
CASSYSRRTGELFF
TGTGCCAGCAGTTACTCGAGGAGAACAGGGGAGCTGTTTTTT
>TRBV6-1|-|-|15|TRBJ1-5
CASSENPSSNQPQHF
TGTGCCAGCAGTGAAAACCCCTCCAGCAATCAGCCCCAGCATTTT
>TRBV7-9|-|-|15|TRBJ2-5
CASSLAWTGQETQYF
TGTGCCAGCAGCTTAGCCTGGACCGGACAAGAGACCCAGTACTTC
>TRBV23-1|-|few|15|TRBJ2-1
CASSPPQAGNNEQFF
TGCGCCAGCAGTCCCCCACAGGCGGGGAACAATGAGCAGTTCTTC
>TRBV12-3/TRBV12-4|TRBD1|few|18|TRBJ1-4
CASSLSSDRGHTNEKLFF
TGTGCCAGCAGTTTAAGTTCGGACAGGGGACATACTAATGAAAAACTGTTTTTT
>TRBV20-1|-|-|14|TRBJ2-1
CSPLLGQSYNEQFF
TGCAGTCCCCTACTAGGCCAATCTTACAATGAGCAGTTCTTC
>TRBV24-1|-|few|14|TRBJ2-2
CATSDWEVPGELFF
TGTGCCACCAGTGATTGGGAAGTCCCCGGGGAGCTGTTTTTT
>TRBV30|-|-|14|TRBJ1-1
CAWTPEGENTEAFF
TGTGCCTGGACCCCGGAAGGGGAGAACACTGAAGCTTTCTTT
>TRBV6-6|-|-|13|TRBJ2-3
CASLGGPGDTQYF
TGTGCCAGCCTTGGCGGCCCGGGAGATACGCAGTATTTT
>TRBV4-1|TRBD1|few|15|TRBJ2-2
CASSQGTGNTGELFF
TGCGCCAGCAGCCAAGGGACAGGGAACACCGGGGAGCTGTTTTTT
>TRBV2|TRBD1|-|15|TRBJ2-1
CASKRQGASYNEQFF
TGTGCCAGTAAACGACAGGGGGCCTCCTACAATGAGCAGTTCTTC
>TRBV12-3/TRBV12-4|-|many|17|TRBJ1-3
CASSFYPEILSGNTIYF
TGTGCCAGCAGTTTTTACCCTGAAATCCTCTCTGGAAACACCATATATTTT
>TRBV5-4|TRBD2|many|15|TRBJ2-5
CASSLAGGLQETQYF
TGTGCCAGCAGCTTGGCGGGGGGGCTCCAAGAGACCCAGTACTTC
>TRBV15|TRBD1|many|16|TRBJ2-5
CATSRLGTGAQGTQYF
TGTGCCACCAGCAGATTGGGGACAGGGGCGCAGGGGACCCAGTACTTC
>TRBV4-2|-|-|13|TRBJ2-5
CASSQALRGAQYF
TGTGCCAGCAGCCAAGCCCTTCGCGGGGCCCAGTACTTC
>TRBV5-6|TRBD1|-|14|TRBJ2-7
CASSLSGTGDEQYF
TGTGCCAGCAGCTTGAGCGGGACAGGGGACGAGCAGTACTTC
>TRBV20-1|-|many|15|TRBJ2-1
CSAAEVGGTHNEQFF
TGCAGTGCCGCAGAGGTGGGGGGCACTCACAATGAGCAGTTCTTC
>TRBV20-1|-|-|14|TRBJ1-2
CSARPFTGFGGYTF
TGCAGTGCTAGACCATTCACAGGGTTTGGGGGCTACACCTTC
>TRBV7-2|-|few|15|TRBJ2-7
CASSQAAGRAYEQYF
TGTGCCAGCAGCCAGGCGGCAGGACGCGCCTACGAGCAGTACTTC
>TRBV5-1|-|-|14|TRBJ2-1
CASSFPGAYNEQFF
TGCGCCAGCAGCTTCCCAGGGGCCTACAATGAGCAGTTCTTC